Detailed here is one TCR beta chain. The antigen is undetermined. The source of the sample is a study of T cells after posttransplantation cyclophosphamide. A marrow graft followed busulfan-fludarabine conditioning, with cyclophosphamide on days +3 and +4. Overall study findings and caveats: After PTCy, TRB diversity resembled that of CNI/methotrexate controls. TRB overlap between skin or GI tissue T cells and blood was limited. Donor-recipient repertoire similarity was low at 1-2 months, rising over year one.

Losses at the gene ends were 4 bases for V and 6 bases for J; bases not matched to a gene: 12. Germline assignment: CDR1 GTSNPN and CDR2 SVGIG (reference sequence). This CDR3 spans 16 amino acids. The protocol was immunoSEQ multiplex PCR, while the TCRdb copy is restricted to in-frame clones and leaves out a portion. The data contain some 10,000 clones, approximately 90% of them singletons. The gene calls are TRBV30 and TRBJ1-6; 7 nucleotides align to TRBD1. This receptor was taken from a female patient aged 30-39 years who received an allogeneic stem cell transplant from an unrelated donor, was CMV-positive, and had no GVHD. Some T cells may originate from the graft donor. The starting material was PBMCs, obtained after allogeneic stem cell transplant with posttransplant cyclophosphamide. CDR3 sequence reads: CAWTPWRGLPNSPLHF. CDR3 coding DNA: TGTGCCTGGACCCCCTGGAGGGGGCTCCCTAATTCACCCCTCCACTTT.